The 8 T cell receptor beta chains given below trace back to one sample, sequenced in a study of cytomegalovirus exposure and HLA in healthy donors. TCRdb's copy holds only in-frame clones and misses some; the assay was immunoSEQ multiplex PCR. The sample includes 200,000 to 250,000 clones, 65% to 85% of them seen just once. Material for sequencing was PBMCs. The receptors stem from a woman aged 25 to 39 in good health and CMV-seropositive.

The genes are TRBV4-1 and TRBJ2-7, with D possibly matching TRBD1 (6 bases). The CDR3 runs 16 residues. Germline CDR1 and CDR2: MGHRA and YSYEKL. V lost 6 bases and J 3 bases, leaving 21 bases between the germline ends. Here the CDR3 reads CASSRKGGERLYEQYF. For the CDR3, the DNA is TGCGCCAGCAGTCGAAAAGGGGGAGAACGACTCTACGAGCAGTACTTC.

This clone has only a few counts. The rearrangement uses TRBV10-3 and TRBJ2-1; D remains unclear. The CDR3 length is 16 residues. Trimming stripped 2 bases from V and 4 bases from J, with 15 bases between. Germline lookup yields CDR1 ENHRY and CDR2 SYGVKD. The chain's CDR3 is CAISERLRVEYNEQFF. In DNA form, the CDR3 reads TGTGCCATCAGTGAGCGGTTACGGGTGGAATACAATGAGCAGTTCTTC.

About this clone: Distinct nucleotide sequences in the sample also encode this CDR3. CDR3 residues: CASSLLVSNEQFF. The CDR3 region has the DNA TGTGCCAGCAGCTTACTCGTCTCCAATGAGCAGTTCTTC. The chain couples TRBV7-9 to TRBJ2-1; D ambiguous. The CDR3 extends over 13 amino acids. The V gene's germline CDR1 is SEHNR and CDR2 FQNEAQ (reference sequence). Trimming removed 2 bases at V and 6 bases at J, with 8 bases between.

The genes are TRBV10-3 and TRBJ2-7, with TRBD2 identical over 12 bases. Per germline, CDR1 ENHRY and CDR2 SYGVKD. V was clipped by 6 bases and J by 0 bases; unmatched bases: 3. CDR3 length equals 15 residues. CDR3 in amino acids: CAISKGLAGSYEQYF. The CDR3 DNA is TGTGCCATCAGCAAGGGACTAGCGGGCTCCTACGAGCAGTACTTC.

The V call is TRBV4-3, the J call TRBJ1-3, with D unclear. Germline V lookup: CDR1 LGHNA, CDR2 YSLEER. Trimming removed 2 bases at V and 4 bases at J, with 3 bases between. This CDR3 is 12 amino acids long. CDR3 protein: CASSQLGNTIYF. The CDR3 DNA follows: TGCGCCAGCAGCCAATTAGGAAACACCATATATTTT.

The gene calls are TRBV13 and TRBJ1-2; D not resolved. The CDR3 runs to 12 residues. Trimming pared 0 bases from V and 7 bases from J, leaving 6 bases between. Germline assignment: CDR1 PRHDT and CDR2 FYEKMQ (reference sequence). The chain's CDR3 is CASSLGRAGYTF. The CDR3 region has the DNA TGTGCCAGCAGCTTAGGTAGGGCTGGCTACACCTTC.

In this sample, this clone turned up a few times. The chain uses TRBV6-6 and TRBJ2-7, with TRBD2 matching 9 bases. After removal of 7 bases from V and 0 bases from J, the junction contained 1 base not matched to a gene. Germline V gene sequence: CDR1 MNHNY, CDR2 SVGAGI (reference sequence). The CDR3 is made up of 13 amino acids. The DNA for the CDR3 is TGTGCCAGCACACTAGCGGGCTCCTACGAGCAGTACTTC. Protein sequence: CASTLAGSYEQYF.

J is TRBJ1-4 and V is TRBV10-3; tentatively, D is TRBD1 (6 bases). CDR1 is ENHRY and CDR2 is SYGVKD in the germline V gene. The V end lost 4 bases, the J end lost 3 bases, and 18 bases lay between the germline ends. This CDR3 comprises 17 residues. CDR3 in amino acids: CAISATGLRTSNEKLFF. The CDR3 nucleotides are TGTGCCATCAGTGCCACAGGGCTTCGAACCTCTAATGAAAAACTGTTTTTT.